What follows are 20 T cell receptor beta chains derived from one specimen sequenced in a study of CD8 T cells in ankylosing spondylitis. TCRdb independently ran MiXCR on the 5' RACE reads; one entry per CDR3 protein. The sample yields 200,000 to 300,000 distinct CDR3 sequences, approximately 7.6% seen once. The sequenced material came from blood, either unsorted or a sorted T cell fraction (not recorded which). The origin of the receptors is a female donor with ankylosing spondylitis or in good health (not recorded which).

This clonotype has a count of ten or more. The chain combines TRBV9 with TRBJ2-2; no reliable D call. Germline V lookup: CDR1 SGDLS, CDR2 YYNGEE. The CDR3 covers 14 residues. Trimming removed 0 bases from V and 3 bases from J, with 6 bases in between. Here the CDR3 DNA reads TGTGCCAGCAGCGTAGCGGCGGACACCGGGGAGCTGTTTTTT. Encoded protein: CASSVAADTGELFF. The whole variable domain, filled in from reference TRBV9 and TRBJ2-2, reads DSGVTQTPKHLITATGQRVTLRCSPRSGDLSVYWYQQSLDQGLQFLIQYYNGEERAKGNILERFSAQQFPDLHSELNLSSLELGDSALYFCASSVAADTGELFFGEGSRLTVL.

This clonotype has at least ten counts. V and J are TRBV18 and TRBJ2-1; no reliable D call. The ends were cut back, 6 bases at V and 8 bases at J, with 17 bases in the middle. The germline gives CDR1 KGHSH, CDR2 LQKENI. CDR3 size: 14 residues. The CDR3 sequence is CASSPLVRWDEQFF. In nucleotides, the CDR3 is TGTGCCAGCTCCCCCCTCGTGCGGTGGGATGAGCAGTTCTTC.

This clonotype was observed a single time. A much larger clone lies a single base off, so this may be a read error. The chain combines TRBV3-1 with TRBJ2-5; perhaps TRBD2 as D (5 bases). Germline CDR1 is LGHDT and CDR2 is YNNKEL (reference sequence). This CDR3 comprises 16 residues. The CDR3 region is CASSQDLRAGQGTQYF. CDR3 DNA sequence: TGTGCCAGCAGCCAAGATCTTCGGGCGGGTCAAGGGACCCAGTACTTC.

Many counts were recorded for this clonotype. The rearrangement uses TRBV7-2 and TRBJ2-7, with TRBD1 matching 7 bases. V gave up 5 bases and J gave up 3 bases; unmatched junction bases: 7. Looked up from germline, CDR1 is SGHTA and CDR2 is FQGNSA. The CDR3 is 14 residues long. The CDR3 region has the DNA TGTGCCAGCAGCAACTTGAACAGGGGCTACGAGCAGTACTTC. Translation: CASSNLNRGYEQYF. Combining the CDR3 with reference TRBV7-2 and TRBJ2-7 gives the whole variable domain GAGVSQSPSNKVTEKGKDVELRCDPISGHTALYWYRQSLGQGLEFLIYFQGNSAPDKSGLPSDRFSAERTGGSVSTLTIQRTQQEDSAVYLCASSNLNRGYEQYFGPGTRLTVT.

In its sample, this clonotype was seen many times. The V and J genes are TRBV7-9 and TRBJ2-1; a weak D match, TRBD1 (6 bases). In germline, CDR1 is SEHNR, CDR2 FQNEAQ (reference sequence). Trimming shortened V by 4 bases and J by 6 bases, and 19 bases separated the two germline ends. This CDR3 is built from 16 residues. CDR3 DNA: TGTGCCAGCAGCTCCCTACAGGGACCTGCCTTCAATGAGCAGTTCTTC. This sequence encodes CASSSLQGPAFNEQFF.

The chain joins TRBV18 to TRBJ2-7; D is uncertain. The CDR3 runs 15 residues. V lost 2 bases and J 2 bases, leaving 13 bases between the germline ends. Germline V gives CDR1 KGHSH, CDR2 LQKENI. Here the CDR3 DNA reads TGTGCCAGCTCACCAGGGTTCCCGCTTACCTACGAGCAGTACTTC. It codes for CASSPGFPLTYEQYF.

This clonotype has ten or more counts. The chain carries TRBV14 and TRBJ2-7, with D possibly being TRBD2 (6 bases). Trimming took 4 bases from V and 0 from J, leaving 16 bases between them. Germline V lookup: CDR1 SGHDN, CDR2 FVKESK. The CDR3 contains 16 residues. Here the CDR3 DNA reads TGTGCCAGCAGCCCCAGGAGGGAGCTCCACTCCTACGAGCAGTACTTC. As protein: CASSPRRELHSYEQYF.

This clonotype was counted at least ten times. The V gene is TRBV27, the J gene TRBJ1-2, with D maybe TRBD1 (5 bases). CDR1 MNHEY and CDR2 SMNVEV come from the germline V gene (reference sequence). The CDR3 totals 13 residues. The V end lost 4 bases, the J end lost 4 bases, and 10 bases lay between the germline ends. As DNA, the CDR3 is TGTGCCAGCAGTTCCGGACACAGCTATGGCTACACCTTC. Translation: CASSSGHSYGYTF.

Points on this clonotype: One end of the junction is discordant with germline, which a read error may explain. V is TRBV3-1 and J is TRBJ2-2; D unresolved. The CDR3 runs 18 residues. Germline CDR1 LGHDT, CDR2 YNNKEL (reference sequence). This chain's CDR3 is CACSHQPGSDRDTGELFF. In DNA form, the CDR3 reads TGTGCCTGCAGCCACCAACCGGGTTCCGATAGGGACACCGGGGAGCTGTTTTTT.

This clonotype was seen repeatedly, ten times or more. The genes are TRBV20-1 and TRBJ2-7, with TRBD2 matching 14 bases. V trimming: 2 bases; J trimming: 4 bases; junction bases outside the gene matches: 10. The V gene's germline CDR1 is DFQATT and CDR2 SNEGSKA (reference sequence). CDR3 length: 17 amino acids. The CDR3 DNA reads as TGCAGTGCTAGACGCGGGACTAGCGGGAGCGGGGTGTACGAGCAGTACTTC. This gives the protein CSARRGTSGSGVYEQYF.

The rearrangement links TRBV7-9 to TRBJ2-7; D unresolved. The CDR3 totals 13 residues. Trimming removed 5 bases at V and 3 bases at J, with 11 bases between. Germline CDR1 is SEHNR and CDR2 is FQNEAQ (reference sequence). The CDR3 is CASSQTWSYEQYF. The CDR3 DNA follows: TGTGCCAGCAGCCAGACATGGAGCTACGAGCAGTACTTC.

At least ten counts were recorded for this clonotype. This chain uses TRBV20-1 with TRBJ2-7; maybe TRBD2 (6 bases). Germline V gives CDR1 DFQATT, CDR2 SNEGSKA (reference sequence). CDR3 size: 15 residues. With 4 bases removed from V and 2 bases from J, the gap between germline ends came to 18 bases. The CDR3 DNA follows: TGCAGTGCTACCCGAAGCGGGCTTAGGACCTACGAGCAGTACTTC. Residues: CSATRSGLRTYEQYF.

The J gene is TRBJ2-2, the V gene TRBV7-2; 10 positions agree with TRBD2. V lost 3 bases, J lost 7 bases, and 8 bases stayed unmatched. The CDR3 is 16 amino acids. Germline V lookup: CDR1 SGHTA, CDR2 FQGNSA. The CDR3: CASSFTSGMAVGELFF. CDR3 nucleotide sequence: TGTGCCAGCAGCTTTACTAGCGGGATGGCGGTCGGGGAGCTGTTTTTT.

In its sample, this clonotype was seen many times. The V call is TRBV18, the J call TRBJ2-7, with 11 bases that match TRBD2. The CDR3 has 15 residues. J lost 2 bases, V lost 6 bases, and 6 bases had no gene match. The germline V gene encodes CDR1 KGHSH and CDR2 LQKENI. The CDR3 loop is CASSLTTSGTYEQYF. CDR3 sequence (DNA): TGTGCCAGCTCCCTCACGACTAGCGGGACCTACGAGCAGTACTTC.

This clonotype was recorded many times. The rearrangement uses TRBV7-3 and TRBJ1-1; D is uncertain. The CDR3 runs to 15 residues. The V gene's germline CDR1 is SGHTA and CDR2 FQGTGA. Trimming took off 4 bases at V and 0 bases at J, with 12 bases between the two ends. CDR3 sequence reads: CASSSIQNMNTEAFF. CDR3 nucleotides: TGTGCCAGCAGCTCTATCCAAAATATGAACACTGAAGCTTTCTTT.

This clonotype has at least ten counts. V gene TRBV6-2 or TRBV6-3 combines with J gene TRBJ2-2, with 9 bases aligning to TRBD2. Germline V gene lookup returns CDR1 MNHEY and CDR2 SVGEGT. The CDR3 spans 16 residues. V trimming: 6 bases; J trimming: 2 bases; junction bases outside the gene matches: 7. CDR3 residues: CASSSTSGFNTGELFF. CDR3 DNA sequence: TGTGCCAGCAGCTCGACTAGCGGTTTTAACACCGGGGAGCTGTTTTTT.

This clonotype appeared many times. This rearrangement joins TRBV27 to TRBJ2-7; D is tentatively TRBD1 or TRBD2 (5 bases each). The CDR3 has 16 amino acids. The germline V gene has CDR1 MNHEY and CDR2 SMNVEV (reference sequence). The V and J ends lost 4 bases and 4 bases respectively, with 20 bases between them. Here the CDR3 DNA reads TGTGCCAGCAGTTACGAGGGCCCCGGACATACTTACGAGCAGTACTTC. Residues: CASSYEGPGHTYEQYF.

The chain uses TRBV7-2 and TRBJ2-1; D not resolved. V lost 5 bases and J lost 3, with 17 bases in between. CDR1 and CDR2 from the germline V gene are SGHTA and FQGNSA. The CDR3 is 16 amino acids. In nucleotides, the CDR3 is TGTGCCAGCAGCCCGGCAGGAACAAATGGCTACAATGAGCAGTTCTTC. This codes for CASSPAGTNGYNEQFF.

V and J are TRBV7-9 and TRBJ2-5, with TRBD1 matching 9 bases. Germline trimming cut 5 bases from V and 4 bases from J; bases unmatched to any gene: 8. Germline V gene data show CDR1 as SEHNR and CDR2 as FQNEAQ (reference sequence). The CDR3 totals 15 residues. The CDR3 region is CASSNGTGWRETQYF. CDR3 nucleotide sequence: TGTGCCAGCAGCAATGGGACAGGGTGGCGAGAGACCCAGTACTTC.

This clonotype was counted many times. J is TRBJ1-1 and V is TRBV3-1; maybe TRBD1 (5 bases). The CDR3 has 14 residues. The V and J ends lost 4 bases and 6 bases respectively, with 15 bases between them. CDR1 LGHDT and CDR2 YNNKEL come from the germline V gene (reference sequence). CDR3 residues: CASSPNRFRAEAFF. Written as DNA, the CDR3 is TGTGCCAGCAGCCCAAACAGGTTCCGGGCTGAAGCTTTCTTT.